Described below is a single T cell receptor (beta chain) sequence and its context. These data belong to a study of blood T cell repertoires in COVID-19. The authors' processing: Counts of nucleated cells, estimated from reference gene primer amplification, were obtained. Sequenced by immunoSEQ multiplex PCR; TCRdb stores in-frame clones only, minus some. The V and J calls and the clone size are those of that table, but D and trimming were determined from the DNA. The sample has about 150,000 clones; roughly 78% are singletons. Germline CDR1 reads MDHEN; CDR2 reads SYDVKM. Trimming left V 7 bases short and J 8 bases short, with 14 bases between. The CDR3 has 12 amino acids.

The gene calls are TRBV28 and TRBJ1-1; no firm D call. The receptor's source is a man aged 80 or over with acute or convalescent COVID-19. Sequencing was carried out using peripheral blood. This CDR3 reads CASTRRAREAFF. For the CDR3, the DNA is TGTGCCAGCACGCGGCGGGCCCGCGAAGCTTTCTTT.